The rows below give T cell receptor beta chains drawn from one sample of a study of T cell responses to AZD1222 COVID-19 vaccine. Data came from immunoSEQ multiplex PCR; TCRdb stores just in-frame clones and leaves some out. The sample has almost 50,000 clones; more than 60% are singletons. Sequencing used peripheral blood, obtained on day 0 of MenACWY control vaccination. These receptors originate from an adult in good health. CDR3s include the opening cysteine and the closing phenylalanine or tryptophan. The order of the fields is CDR3 DNA, CDR3 protein, D gene, V gene, clone size, J gene. A D gene is named only where the DNA matches it firmly. Clone size, where shown, is once, few, many, or a class for clones that have expanded.

TGTGCCAGCAGCCCCCGACAGGGGGTGAACACCGGGGAGCTGTTTTTT | CASSPRQGVNTGELFF | TRBD1 | TRBV11-3 | once | TRBJ2-2
TGTGCCAGTAGTATATCCCCCTCGGGTTTGAACGAGCAGTACTTC | CASSISPSGLNEQYF | - | TRBV19 | - | TRBJ2-7
TGTGCCTGGACTATCATAGGGTCGGGTGGCTACACCTTC | CAWTIIGSGGYTF | - | TRBV30 | - | TRBJ1-2
TGTGCCAGCAGCGTAGCTGGAACATCCACTGGAAACACCATATATTTT | CASSVAGTSTGNTIYF | - | TRBV9 | - | TRBJ1-3
TGCGCCAGCAGCTTCCCTAGCACAGATACGCAGTATTTT | CASSFPSTDTQYF | - | TRBV5-1 | - | TRBJ2-3
TGTGCCAGCAGCCCCCGGACGGAGACCTACGAGCAGTACTTC | CASSPRTETYEQYF | - | TRBV7-3 | few | TRBJ2-7
TGTGCCAGCAGCCCGACAGGGTATGCGCAGTATTTT | CASSPTGYAQYF | TRBD1 | TRBV14 | - | TRBJ2-3
TGTGCCAGCAGCTTGGGAGGACAGGGTTTGGATACGCAGTATTTT | CASSLGGQGLDTQYF | TRBD1 | TRBV5-6 | - | TRBJ2-3
TGTGCCAGCAGTTTTCTGGCAGCGGGAGTACAAGAGACCCAGTACTTC | CASSFLAAGVQETQYF | TRBD2 | TRBV27 | - | TRBJ2-5
TGTGCCAGCTCAGTGACAGAGTACCAAGAGACCCAGTACTTC | CASSVTEYQETQYF | - | TRBV18 | few | TRBJ2-5
TGTGCCAGTAGTATTGGGGGGTTGATACTAGCCAAAAACATTCAGTACTTC | CASSIGGLILAKNIQYF | - | TRBV19 | - | TRBJ2-4
TGTGCCAGCAGTCCCTCCTATAATTCACCCCTCCACTTT | CASSPSYNSPLHF | - | TRBV28 | - | TRBJ1-6
TGTGCCTGGAGTGTAGGCGGGGTGCGGTCACCCCTCCACTTT | CAWSVGGVRSPLHF | - | TRBV30 | - | TRBJ1-6
TGTGCCAGCAGCCTTCGATCAGTCGGGCAGTACTTC | CASSLRSVGQYF | - | TRBV7-8 | - | TRBJ2-7
TGCGCCAGCAGTGCTCTAGCGGGAGAGGAGACCCAGTACTTC | CASSALAGEETQYF | TRBD2 | TRBV10-1 | - | TRBJ2-5
TGCGCCAGCAGCTTGGCGGCCTCCTACGAGCAGTACTTC | CASSLAASYEQYF | - | TRBV5-1 | - | TRBJ2-7
TGTGCCAGCAGTTTATACTACAATGAGCAGTTCTTC | CASSLYYNEQFF | - | TRBV28 | - | TRBJ2-1
TGCGCCAGCAGCGGAACCGGGGCTTACAATGAGCAGTTCTTC | CASSGTGAYNEQFF | - | TRBV5-1 | - | TRBJ2-1
TGCGCCAGCAGCACTGGGGACGGATCCTATGGCTACACCTTC | CASSTGDGSYGYTF | - | TRBV5-1 | - | TRBJ1-2
TGCGCCAGCAGCCAAGACCCGCATCGGGCTAACTATGGCTACACCTTC | CASSQDPHRANYGYTF | - | TRBV4-1 | - | TRBJ1-2
TGCAGCTGTCTTAAAGATTGGAACACTGAAGCTTTCTTT | CSCLKDWNTEAFF | - | TRBV29-1 | - | TRBJ1-1
TGCAGCGTTCGACACCCGGGGAGTAATACGCAGTATTTT | CSVRHPGSNTQYF | - | TRBV29-1 | - | TRBJ2-3
TGTGCCTGTCCCTCTGGAAACACCATATATTTT | CACPSGNTIYF | - | TRBV30 | - | TRBJ1-3
TGTGCCAGCAGTGAAGAGGGTAGAATGGCTGAAGCTTTCTTT | CASSEEGRMAEAFF | - | TRBV2 | - | TRBJ1-1
TGTGCCAGCAGTTCAGGGGGCCGCACAGATACGCAGTATTTT | CASSSGGRTDTQYF | TRBD1 | TRBV28 | - | TRBJ2-3
TGTGCCAGCAGAAAAAACCCGGGACTGAGGTTCATGAACACTGAAGCTTTCTTT | CASRKNPGLRFMNTEAFF | - | TRBV5-6 | - | TRBJ1-1
TGTGCCAGCAGCTCCGTATCCGGGACACTTCGGGGTGGCTACACCTTC | CASSSVSGTLRGGYTF | - | TRBV11-2 | - | TRBJ1-2
TGCGCCAGCAGCCTAATCCAAGGGGGTCAGGCTTTCTTT | CASSLIQGGQAFF | - | TRBV5-1 | - | TRBJ1-1
TGTGCCAGCACGCCGGGGAGGGTTGATACGCAGTATTTT | CASTPGRVDTQYF | TRBD2 | TRBV6-5 | - | TRBJ2-3
TGTGCCAGCAGTGAACGGGAGGTCGGGGAGCTGTTTTTT | CASSEREVGELFF | TRBD2 | TRBV6-1 | - | TRBJ2-2
TGTGCCAGCAGCTCGCTGGCCGACAGGGTAAACACCATATATTTT | CASSSLADRVNTIYF | TRBD1 | TRBV7-2 | - | TRBJ1-3
TGTGCCAGCAGCTTGGTGGGGCCAAATTCACCCCTCCACTTT | CASSLVGPNSPLHF | - | TRBV5-4 | - | TRBJ1-6
TGTGCCAGCAGCTTAGGGCCAGCTATGAACACTGAAGCTTTCTTT | CASSLGPAMNTEAFF | - | TRBV7-2 | once | TRBJ1-1
TGTGCCAGCAGTTTGGGGGGCGGCACTGAAGCTTTCTTT | CASSLGGGTEAFF | - | TRBV12-3/TRBV12-4 | few | TRBJ1-1
TGTGCCACCAGTGATGCCGGGACGGGGAATGAAAAACTGTTTTTT | CATSDAGTGNEKLFF | - | TRBV24-1 | - | TRBJ1-4
TGTGCCAGCAGTTTGGGGTCTAACTATGGCTACACCTTC | CASSLGSNYGYTF | - | TRBV6-2/TRBV6-3 | - | TRBJ1-2
TGTGCCAGCAGCTTAGCCGTTCGGGGTGCAACTAATGAAAAACTGTTTTTT | CASSLAVRGATNEKLFF | - | TRBV7-6 | - | TRBJ1-4
TGTGCCAGCAGTGACTCGCAGGGGGCAGATACGCAGTATTTT | CASSDSQGADTQYF | TRBD1 | TRBV6-4 | - | TRBJ2-3
TGTGCCAGCAAGAGGGCCGGGACAGCTAATGAAAAACTGTTTTTT | CASKRAGTANEKLFF | TRBD1 | TRBV6-5 | - | TRBJ1-4
TGTGCCAGCAGCAAACGGTCTAATGAAAAACTGTTTTTT | CASSKRSNEKLFF | - | TRBV7-2 | - | TRBJ1-4
TGTGCCAGCAGCCCCACCCTGGGGGAAAATGAGCAGTTCTTC | CASSPTLGENEQFF | - | TRBV9 | - | TRBJ2-1
TGTGCCAGCATTCCTTCTGGGGACTGGGGGAGCCAAGAGACCCAGTACTTC | CASIPSGDWGSQETQYF | - | TRBV5-6 | - | TRBJ2-5
TGTGCCTGGAGTGTATCTTCGGTGCGGCTATCTGGCTACACCTTC | CAWSVSSVRLSGYTF | - | TRBV30 | many | TRBJ1-2
TGTGCCAGCAGCCAAGGTTCTGGAAACACCATATATTTT | CASSQGSGNTIYF | - | TRBV3-1/TRBV3-2 | - | TRBJ1-3
TGTGCCAGCTCACCTACTCGGACAGGCCCCAATGAGCAGTTCTTC | CASSPTRTGPNEQFF | TRBD1 | TRBV18 | - | TRBJ2-1